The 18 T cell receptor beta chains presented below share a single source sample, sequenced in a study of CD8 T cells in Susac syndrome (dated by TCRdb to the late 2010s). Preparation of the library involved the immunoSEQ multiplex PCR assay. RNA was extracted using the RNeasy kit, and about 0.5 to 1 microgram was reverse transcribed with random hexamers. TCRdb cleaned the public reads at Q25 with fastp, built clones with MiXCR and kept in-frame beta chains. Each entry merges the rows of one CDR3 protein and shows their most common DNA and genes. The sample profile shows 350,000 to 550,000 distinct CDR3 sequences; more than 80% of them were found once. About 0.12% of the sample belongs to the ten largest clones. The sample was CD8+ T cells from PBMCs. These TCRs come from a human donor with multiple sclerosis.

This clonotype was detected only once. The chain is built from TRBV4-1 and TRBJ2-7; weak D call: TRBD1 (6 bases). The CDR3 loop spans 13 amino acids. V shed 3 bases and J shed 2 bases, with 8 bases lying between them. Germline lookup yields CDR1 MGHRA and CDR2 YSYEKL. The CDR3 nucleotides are TGCGCCAGCAGCCACGAGGGGGCCTACGAGCAGTACTTC. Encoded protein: CASSHEGAYEQYF.

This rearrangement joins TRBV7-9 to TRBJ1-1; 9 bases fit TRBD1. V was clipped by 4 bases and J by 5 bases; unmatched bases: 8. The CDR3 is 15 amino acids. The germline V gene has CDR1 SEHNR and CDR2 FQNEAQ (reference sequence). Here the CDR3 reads CASSSPDRGRTEAFF. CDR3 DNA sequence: TGTGCCAGCAGCTCACCGGACAGGGGTAGAACTGAAGCTTTCTTT.

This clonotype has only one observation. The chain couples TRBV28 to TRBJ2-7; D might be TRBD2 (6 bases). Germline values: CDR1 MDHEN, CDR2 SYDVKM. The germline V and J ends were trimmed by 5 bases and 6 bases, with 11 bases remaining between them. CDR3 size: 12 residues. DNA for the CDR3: TGTGCCAGCAGTGAGGGACTTCTCGAGCAGTACTTC. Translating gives CASSEGLLEQYF.

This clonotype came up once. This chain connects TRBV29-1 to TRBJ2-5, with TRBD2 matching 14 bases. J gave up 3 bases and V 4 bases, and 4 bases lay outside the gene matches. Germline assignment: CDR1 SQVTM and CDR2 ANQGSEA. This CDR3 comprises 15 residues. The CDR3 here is CSVAPGLAGEETQYF. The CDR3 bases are TGCAGCGTTGCACCGGGACTAGCGGGAGAAGAGACCCAGTACTTC.

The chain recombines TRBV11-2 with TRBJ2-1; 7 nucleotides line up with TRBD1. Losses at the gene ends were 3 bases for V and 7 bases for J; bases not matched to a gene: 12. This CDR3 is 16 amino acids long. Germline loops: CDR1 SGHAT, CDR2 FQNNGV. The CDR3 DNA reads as TGTGCCAGCAGCTTGATTAGTGAGACAGGGCGGAATGAGCAGTTCTTC. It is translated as CASSLISETGRNEQFF.

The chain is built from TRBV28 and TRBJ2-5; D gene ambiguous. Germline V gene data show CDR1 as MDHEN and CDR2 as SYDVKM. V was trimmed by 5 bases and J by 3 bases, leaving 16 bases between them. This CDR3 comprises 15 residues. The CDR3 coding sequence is TGTGCCAGCAGTCCGCGGACCGTCCTAAAAGAGACCCAGTACTTC. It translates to CASSPRTVLKETQYF.

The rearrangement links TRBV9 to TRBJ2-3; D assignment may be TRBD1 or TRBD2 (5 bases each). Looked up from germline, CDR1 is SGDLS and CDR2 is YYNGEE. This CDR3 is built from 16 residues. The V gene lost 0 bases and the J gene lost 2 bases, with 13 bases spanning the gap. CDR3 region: CASSVVGVGPTDTQYF. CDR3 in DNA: TGTGCCAGCAGCGTAGTAGGGGTGGGACCCACAGATACGCAGTATTTT.

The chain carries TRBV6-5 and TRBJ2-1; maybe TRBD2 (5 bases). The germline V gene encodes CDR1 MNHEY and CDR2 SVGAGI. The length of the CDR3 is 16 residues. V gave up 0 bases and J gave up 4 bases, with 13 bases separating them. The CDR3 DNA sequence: TGTGCCAGCAGTTACTCCTACCCCTCGGGGTACAATGAGCAGTTCTTC. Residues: CASSYSYPSGYNEQFF.

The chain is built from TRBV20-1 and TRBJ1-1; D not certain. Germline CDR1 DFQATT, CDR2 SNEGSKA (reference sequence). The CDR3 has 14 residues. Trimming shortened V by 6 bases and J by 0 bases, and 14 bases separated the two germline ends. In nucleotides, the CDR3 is TGCAGTGCCAAGGCGGACGGTGTGAACACTGAAGCTTTCTTT. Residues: CSAKADGVNTEAFF.

The CDR3 nucleotides are TGTGCCAGCAGTTCCGGGCGGCTTAACACTGAAGCTTTCTTT. Translated: CASSSGRLNTEAFF. J is TRBJ1-1 and V is TRBV27; D unclear. V lost 4 bases and J 2 bases, leaving 11 bases between the germline ends. The CDR3 loop spans 14 amino acids. Germline V lookup: CDR1 MNHEY, CDR2 SMNVEV (reference sequence).

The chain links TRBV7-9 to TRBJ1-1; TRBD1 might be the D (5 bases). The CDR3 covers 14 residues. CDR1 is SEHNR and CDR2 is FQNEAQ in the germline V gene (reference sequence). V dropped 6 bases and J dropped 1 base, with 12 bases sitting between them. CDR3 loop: CASRGTGSNTEAFF. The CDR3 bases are TGTGCCAGCAGGGGGACGGGGTCGAACACTGAAGCTTTCTTT.

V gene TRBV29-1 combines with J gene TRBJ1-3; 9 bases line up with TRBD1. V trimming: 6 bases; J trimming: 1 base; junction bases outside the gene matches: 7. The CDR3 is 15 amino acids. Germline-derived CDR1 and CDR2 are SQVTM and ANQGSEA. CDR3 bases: TGCAGCGTCTCCGGGACAGGGAGATCTGGAAACACCATATATTTT. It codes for CSVSGTGRSGNTIYF.

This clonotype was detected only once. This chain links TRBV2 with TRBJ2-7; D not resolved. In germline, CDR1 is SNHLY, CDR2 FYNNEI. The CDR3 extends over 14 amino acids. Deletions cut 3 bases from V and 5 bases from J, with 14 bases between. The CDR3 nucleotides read TGTGCCAGCAGTGATTCTCTGACCCCCCACGAGCAGTACTTC. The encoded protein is CASSDSLTPHEQYF.

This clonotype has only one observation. The CDR3 region is CSARSGGIGNEQFF. CDR3 DNA: TGCAGTGCTAGAAGTGGAGGGATCGGCAATGAGCAGTTCTTC. The V gene is TRBV20-1, the J gene TRBJ2-1; maybe TRBD2 (6 bases). This CDR3 is built from 14 residues. Germline V gives CDR1 DFQATT, CDR2 SNEGSKA (reference sequence). Between the trimmed V and J ends, which lost 2 bases and 6 bases, there was a span of 14 bases.

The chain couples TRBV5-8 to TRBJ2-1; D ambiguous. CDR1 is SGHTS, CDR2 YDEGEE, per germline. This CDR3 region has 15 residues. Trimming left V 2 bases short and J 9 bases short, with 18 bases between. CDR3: CASSFTQARLIEQFF. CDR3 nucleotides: TGTGCCAGCAGCTTTACGCAGGCTAGGCTCATTGAGCAGTTCTTC. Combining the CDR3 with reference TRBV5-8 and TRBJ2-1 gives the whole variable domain EAGVTQSPTHLIKTRGQQATLRCSPISGHTSVYWYQQALGLGLQFLLWYDEGEERNRGNFPPRFSGRQFPNYSSELNVNALELEDSALYLCASSFTQARLIEQFFGPGTRLTVL.

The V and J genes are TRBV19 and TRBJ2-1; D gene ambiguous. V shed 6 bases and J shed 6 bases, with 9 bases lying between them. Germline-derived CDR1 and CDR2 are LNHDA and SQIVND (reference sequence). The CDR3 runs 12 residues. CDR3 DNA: TGTGCCAGTAGGGACGGTGCCAATGAGCAGTTCTTC. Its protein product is CASRDGANEQFF.

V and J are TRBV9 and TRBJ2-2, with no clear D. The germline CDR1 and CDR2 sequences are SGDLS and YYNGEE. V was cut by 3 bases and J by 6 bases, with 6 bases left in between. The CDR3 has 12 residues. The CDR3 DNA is TGTGCCAGCAGCGGCCCCTCCGGGGAGCTGTTTTTT. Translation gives CASSGPSGELFF.

In DNA, the CDR3 is TGTGCCAGTAGTATAGAACTAGCGGGCAATGAGCAGTTCTTC. This codes for CASSIELAGNEQFF. The V and J genes are TRBV19 and TRBJ2-1, with 9 bases matching TRBD2. The ends lost 0 bases at V and 6 bases at J; junction bases unmatched: 0. The CDR3 is made up of 14 amino acids. Germline CDR1 and CDR2: LNHDA and SQIVND (reference sequence).